The 6 T cell receptor beta chains reported below all come from one sample, sequenced in a study of T cells in localized non-small cell lung cancer. Libraries were prepared by immunoSEQ multiplex PCR; TCRdb keeps only in-frame clonotypes and omits some of them. Of 25,000 to 35,000 clones listed, roughly nine tenths are singletons. Sequencing was performed on PBMCs, taken before any cancer treatment. These receptors all come from a man aged 40 to 69 with stage II lung adenocarcinoma.

This clone was detected once. V gene TRBV7-3 combines with J gene TRBJ2-1, with 10 bases that match TRBD2. The germline V gene has CDR1 SGHTA and CDR2 FQGTGA. Germline trimming cut 4 bases from V and 2 bases from J; bases unmatched to any gene: 5. The CDR3 extends over 16 amino acids. The CDR3 loop reads CASSSAGTSAYNEQFF. Here the CDR3 DNA reads TGTGCCAGCAGCTCTGCCGGGACTAGCGCCTACAATGAGCAGTTCTTC.

The gene calls are TRBV5-1 and TRBJ1-5; no reliable D call. This CDR3 is 15 amino acids long. V lost 0 bases to trimming and J lost 4 bases, with 11 bases between them. The germline gives CDR1 SGHRS, CDR2 YFSETQ. The CDR3 is CASSLDVEPNQPQHF. The CDR3 nucleotides read TGCGCCAGCAGCTTGGACGTAGAACCGAATCAGCCCCAGCATTTT.

The chain combines TRBV27 with TRBJ2-1; 10 bases match TRBD1. J lost 3 bases, V lost 6 bases, and 2 bases had no gene match. The CDR3 runs 14 residues. Germline values: CDR1 MNHEY, CDR2 SMNVEV (reference sequence). CDR3 sequence (DNA): TGTGCCAGCAGAGACAGGGGGCTCTACAATGAGCAGTTCTTC. Its translation: CASRDRGLYNEQFF.

The chain carries TRBV7-8 and TRBJ2-4, with a weak D call TRBD2 (5 bases). Germline-derived CDR1 and CDR2 are SGHVS and FQNEAQ. V was trimmed by 5 bases and J by 2 bases, leaving 19 bases between them. CDR3 length: 17 residues. The CDR3 is CASSPIRDSSSKNIQYF. The CDR3 nucleotides are TGTGCCAGCAGCCCAATCCGGGATAGTAGTTCCAAAAACATTCAGTACTTC.

This sequence joins TRBV5-6 and TRBJ2-3; 8 bases match TRBD2. CDR3 size: 15 residues. The J segment lost 4 bases and the V segment lost 3 bases, leaving 7 bases of the junction unmatched. Per germline, CDR1 SGHDT and CDR2 YYEEEE. CDR3 coding DNA: TGTGCCAGCAGCTCCCCGGGGGGGATCTCAGATACGCAGTATTTT. Translation gives CASSSPGGISDTQYF.

The CDR3 region has the DNA TGTGCCAGCAGTCGTAATGCCTTCCTTGGCTACACCTTC. Encoded protein: CASSRNAFLGYTF. V gene TRBV27 combines with J gene TRBJ1-2; D gene ambiguous. This CDR3 is 13 amino acids long. Germline-derived CDR1 and CDR2 are MNHEY and SMNVEV (reference sequence). Trimming took 5 bases from V and 7 from J, leaving 14 bases between them.